The 16 T cell receptor beta chains below come from one sample, sequenced in a study of CD8 T cells in Susac syndrome. Random hexamers primed reverse transcription of about 0.5 to 1 ug RNA. In TCRdb, the immunoSEQ multiplex PCR reads were re-called with MiXCR into one record per CDR3 protein. Of 50,000 to 55,000 distinct CDR3 sequences in the sample, 85% to 95% are singletons; the top ten hold 0.75%. The sequencing sample was made of CD8+ T cells from PBMCs. The receptors here all came from a human donor with Susac syndrome.

This chain connects TRBV2 to TRBJ2-7, with 7 bases lining up with TRBD1. The V gene end was trimmed by 7 bases and the J gene end by 4 bases; junction bases not matched to a gene: 7. This CDR3 spans 13 amino acids. Per the germline V gene, CDR1 is SNHLY and CDR2 is FYNNEI. The DNA for the CDR3 is TGTGCCAGCACCGGGACAGCTAATTACGAGCAGTACTTC. Translation gives CASTGTANYEQYF.

The genes are TRBV6-4 and TRBJ2-1; a possible D gene is TRBD1 (5 bases). Looked up from germline, CDR1 is MRHNA and CDR2 is SNTAGT. Trimming removed 6 bases at V and 7 bases at J, with 13 bases between. The CDR3 runs 13 residues. The CDR3 nucleotides are TGTGCCAGCAGCCCAGGGTCCGCTAATGAGCAGTTCTTC. It codes for CASSPGSANEQFF.

The V call is TRBV3-1, the J call TRBJ2-1; 13 bases map to TRBD2. There are 17 residues in the CDR3. Germline V gene data show CDR1 as LGHDT and CDR2 as YNNKEL (reference sequence). V lost 5 bases and J lost 4; bases outside the gene matches: 8. The CDR3 spells CASSAGLAGTIYNEQFF. The CDR3, as DNA: TGTGCCAGCAGCGCGGGACTAGCGGGGACGATATACAATGAGCAGTTCTTC.

In DNA form, the CDR3 reads TGTGCCTGGGGGCATCAGGGTAGGATACGAGAGCAGTACTTC. It encodes CAWGHQGRIREQYF. The chain couples TRBV30 to TRBJ2-7, with D tentatively TRBD1 (5 bases). The V and J ends lost 5 bases and 7 bases respectively, with 21 bases between them. The germline V gene has CDR1 GTSNPN and CDR2 SVGIG (reference sequence). There are 14 residues in the CDR3.

The chain joins TRBV27 to TRBJ1-2, with unresolved D. V was cut by 5 bases and J by 7 bases, with 14 bases left in between. The CDR3 loop spans 13 amino acids. From germline, CDR1 is MNHEY and CDR2 SMNVEV (reference sequence). CDR3 sequence reads: CASSPRQAPGYTF. The CDR3 DNA sequence: TGTGCCAGCAGTCCCCGTCAGGCGCCTGGCTACACCTTC.

This chain connects TRBV5-6 to TRBJ2-2; possibly TRBD2 for D (6 bases). CDR1 is SGHDT, CDR2 YYEEEE, per germline. CDR3 length equals 13 residues. Between the trimmed V and J ends, which lost 4 bases and 6 bases, there was a span of 10 bases. The CDR3 DNA sequence: TGTGCCAGCAGCATTACGGGGGCCGGGGAGCTGTTTTTT. This sequence encodes CASSITGAGELFF.

CDR3 coding DNA: TGTGCCAGCAGTCCAATGGGGGCCTGGTATGGCTACACCTTC. Translating gives CASSPMGAWYGYTF. The chain combines TRBV28 with TRBJ1-2; D is perhaps TRBD1 (6 bases). The germline CDR1 and CDR2 sequences are MDHEN and SYDVKM. V lost 5 bases, J lost 5 bases, and 15 bases lay in between. The CDR3 is 14 amino acids.

V usage is TRBV30 and J usage is TRBJ1-6; D gene ambiguous. Germline lookup yields CDR1 GTSNPN and CDR2 SVGIG (reference sequence). V lost 1 base, J lost 0 bases, and 16 bases lay in between. The CDR3 is 18 residues long. The CDR3 DNA follows: TGTGCCTGGAGTGAGTTAAATAGGTCGGGCTCCTATAATTCACCCCTCCACTTT. This sequence encodes CAWSELNRSGSYNSPLHF.

The chain couples TRBV18 to TRBJ1-5, with D tentatively TRBD1 (5 bases). CDR1 KGHSH and CDR2 LQKENI come from the germline V gene. This CDR3 contains 17 residues. V lost 4 bases, J lost 0 bases, and 16 bases lay in between. The CDR3, as DNA: TGTGCCAGCTCACTCCAGGGACGGATCGATAGCAATCAGCCCCAGCATTTT. Protein: CASSLQGRIDSNQPQHF.

The genes are TRBV12-3 or TRBV12-4 and TRBJ2-1, with D tentatively TRBD2 (5 bases). The CDR3 has 14 amino acids. The germline V and J ends were trimmed by 2 bases and 8 bases, with 13 bases remaining between them. The CDR3 DNA reads as TGTGCCAGCAGTTTAATCCGAGGGTCCGATGAGCAGTTCTTC. Its translation: CASSLIRGSDEQFF.

The chain employs TRBV7-9 and TRBJ2-3, with D possibly being TRBD2 (6 bases). There are 16 residues in the CDR3. Between the trimmed V and J ends, which lost 5 bases and 0 bases, there was a span of 15 bases. Germline CDR1 is SEHNR and CDR2 is FQNEAQ (reference sequence). The CDR3 here is CASSRRDFRSTDTQYF. DNA of the CDR3: TGTGCCAGCAGCCGCCGGGACTTCCGTAGCACAGATACGCAGTATTTT.

J is TRBJ2-1 and V is TRBV27; 7 bases are shared with TRBD1. V shed 4 bases, J shed 5 bases, and the junction held 5 bases outside the gene matches. CDR3 length: 14 residues. Germline values: CDR1 MNHEY, CDR2 SMNVEV (reference sequence). For the CDR3, the DNA is TGTGCCAGCAGTTCGACAGGGTACAACAATGAGCAGTTCTTC. It is translated as CASSSTGYNNEQFF.

V and J are TRBV5-6 and TRBJ1-5, with D unresolved. V lost 0 bases and J 9 bases, leaving 13 bases between the germline ends. CDR3 size: 14 residues. Germline V lookup: CDR1 SGHDT, CDR2 YYEEEE. The CDR3 region is CASSLAAATWPQHF. CDR3 sequence (DNA): TGTGCCAGCAGCTTGGCGGCAGCCACTTGGCCCCAGCATTTT.

This clonotype was recorded only once. J is TRBJ2-7 and V is TRBV7-2; D possibly uses TRBD1 or TRBD2 (7 bases each). V was shortened by 2 bases and J by 7 bases, with 27 bases between the two germline ends. Germline values: CDR1 SGHTA, CDR2 FQGNSA. The CDR3 is 18 residues long. The DNA for the CDR3 is TGTGCCAGCAGCTTAAGACCCCCTTGGGAGGGGGCCCAGCGGGAGCAGTACTTC. Translating it yields CASSLRPPWEGAQREQYF.

About this clonotype itself: One end of the junction fails to match germline, which may point to a read error. The rearrangement links TRBV7-7 to TRBJ2-7, with 12 bases matching TRBD2. The CDR3 totals 15 residues. CDR1 and CDR2 from the germline V gene are SSHAT and FNYEAQ (reference sequence). CDR3 DNA: TGTGCTAGCAGCCCTGGACTAGCGGGGACCTACGAGCAGTACTTC. Its protein is CASSPGLAGTYEQYF.

V is TRBV18 and J is TRBJ2-6; no clear D gene. Trimming took off 3 bases at V and 3 bases at J, with 9 bases between the two ends. The CDR3 has 15 amino acids. The germline V gene has CDR1 KGHSH and CDR2 LQKENI. The CDR3 region is CASSPDRVGANVLTF. The CDR3 region has the DNA TGTGCCAGCTCACCCGATCGTGTTGGGGCCAACGTCCTGACTTTC.